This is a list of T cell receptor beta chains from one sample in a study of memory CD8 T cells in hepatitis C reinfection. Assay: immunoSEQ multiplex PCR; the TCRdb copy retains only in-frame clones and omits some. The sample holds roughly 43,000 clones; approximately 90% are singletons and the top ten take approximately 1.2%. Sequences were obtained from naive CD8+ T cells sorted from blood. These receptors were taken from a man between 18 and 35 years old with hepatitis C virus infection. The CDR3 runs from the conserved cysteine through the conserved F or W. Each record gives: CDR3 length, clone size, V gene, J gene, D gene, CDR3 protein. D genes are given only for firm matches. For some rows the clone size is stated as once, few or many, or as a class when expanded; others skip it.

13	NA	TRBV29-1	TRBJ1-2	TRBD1	CSVAGTDGYGYTF
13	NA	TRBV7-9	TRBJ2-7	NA	CASSSRDSYEQYF
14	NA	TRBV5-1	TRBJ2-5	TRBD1	CASSSDRNQETQYF
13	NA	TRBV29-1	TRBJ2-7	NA	CSVQTRDKYEQYF
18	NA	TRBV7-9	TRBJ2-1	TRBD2	CASSLAAQRRGGFDEQFF
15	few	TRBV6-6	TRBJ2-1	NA	CASSYEDYRYNEQFF
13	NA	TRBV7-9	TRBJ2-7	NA	CASSLVLVDEQYF
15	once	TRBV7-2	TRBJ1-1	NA	CASSSPAGGSTEAFF
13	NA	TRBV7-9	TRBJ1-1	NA	CASSPAENTEAFF
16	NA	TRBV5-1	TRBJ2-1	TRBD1	CASSPLAGGPGTGQFF
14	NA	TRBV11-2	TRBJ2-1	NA	CASKYSGTLNEQFF
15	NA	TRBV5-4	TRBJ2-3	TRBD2	CASSLIAGVTDTQYF
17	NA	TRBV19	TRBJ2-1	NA	CASSISSRTSSYNEQFF
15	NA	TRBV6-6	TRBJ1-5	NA	CASSYSIQNNQPQHF
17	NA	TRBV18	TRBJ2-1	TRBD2	CASSHTGTSGRNNEQFF
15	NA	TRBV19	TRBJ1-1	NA	CASSISSTAFTEAFF
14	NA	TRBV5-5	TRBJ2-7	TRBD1	CASTKRGTEDEQYF
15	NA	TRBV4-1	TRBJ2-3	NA	CASSPWTRTTDTQYF
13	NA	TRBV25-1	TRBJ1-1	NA	CASSGRENTEAFF
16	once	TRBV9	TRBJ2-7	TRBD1	CASSVDAATGDNEQYF
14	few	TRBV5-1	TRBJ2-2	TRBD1	CASSLGQGVRELFF
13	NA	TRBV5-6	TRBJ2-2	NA	CASSFINTGELFF
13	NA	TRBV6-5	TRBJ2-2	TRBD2	CASSYRGAGELFF
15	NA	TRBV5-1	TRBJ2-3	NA	CASSLEVGGTDTQYF
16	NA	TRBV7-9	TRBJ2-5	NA	CASSTTANLLEETQYF
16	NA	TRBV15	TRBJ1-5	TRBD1	CATSREPGQVGQPQHF
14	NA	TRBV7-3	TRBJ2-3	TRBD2	CASSLAGDADTQYF
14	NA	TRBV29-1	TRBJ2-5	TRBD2	CSVEDREGSETQYF
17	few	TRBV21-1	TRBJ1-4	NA	CASSKRGRQGAVEKLFF
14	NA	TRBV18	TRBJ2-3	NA	CASSLGGGTDTQYF
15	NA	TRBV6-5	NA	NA	CASSYELTPTYEQYF
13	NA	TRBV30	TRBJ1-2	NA	CAWSVGVTYGYTF
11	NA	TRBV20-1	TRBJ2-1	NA	CSAPHNNEQFF
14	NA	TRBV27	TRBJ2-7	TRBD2	CASSPAGVGYEQYF
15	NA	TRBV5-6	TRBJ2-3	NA	CASSLGAGSGDTQYF
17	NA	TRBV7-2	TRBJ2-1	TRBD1	CASSRSHRGISYNEQFF
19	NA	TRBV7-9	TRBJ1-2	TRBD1	CASSQPLTKTGLNPYGYTF
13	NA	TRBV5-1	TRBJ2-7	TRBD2	CASSLTSGNEQYF
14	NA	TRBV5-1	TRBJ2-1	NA	CASSLEGLYNEQFF
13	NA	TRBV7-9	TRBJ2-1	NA	CASSLERDNEQFF
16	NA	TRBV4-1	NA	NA	CASSQIGRDNTGELFF
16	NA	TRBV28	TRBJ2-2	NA	CASSSRGVGGTGELFF
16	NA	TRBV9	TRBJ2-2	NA	CASSANRDSPTGELFF
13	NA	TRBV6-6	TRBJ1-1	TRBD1	CASSYAQGTEAFF
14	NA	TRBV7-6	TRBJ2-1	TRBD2	CASSRGGSYNEQFF
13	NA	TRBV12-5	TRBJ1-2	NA	CASGLSLAQGYTF